This T cell receptor (beta chain) was identified during a study of T cell repertoires in cytomegalovirus infection. Turning to the study itself: An indication of both CMV infection and matching HLA type came from public TCR beta signatures.

The CDR3 consists of 16 residues. CDR1 is SGHVS, CDR2 FQNEAQ, per germline. V dropped 3 bases and J dropped 6; count of bases not matched to a gene: 8. This clonotype has ten or more counts. Its cognate antigen is unknown. TCRdb reprocessed the reads with MiXCR, giving one entry per CDR3 protein. The sample records around 100,000 distinct CDR3 sequences, about 17% being singletons. Study observations and caveats: Public TCR beta family frequency separated CMV-and-HLA carriers, including in an independent cohort. Ex vivo responses were dominated by HLA-C-restricted CMV-specific TCR beta clonotypes.

The sequence was collected from a human donor in good health (CMV status not recorded). Some clones in this sample may be carry-over from other donors' samples. Sequencing used PBMCs. V gene TRBV7-8 combines with J gene TRBJ1-5; TRBD1 matches at 10 bases. This CDR3 reads CASSFFLGQGIQPQHF. The CDR3 bases are TGTGCCAGCAGCTTTTTCCTGGGACAGGGGATTCAGCCCCAGCATTTT.